This TCR beta chain was recorded in a study of cytomegalovirus exposure and HLA in healthy donors. There are 16 residues in the CDR3. V lost 0 bases and J lost 5; bases outside the gene matches: 5. Germline lookup yields CDR1 SGHNT and CDR2 YYREEE (reference sequence). This clone was picked up a small number of times. Vbeta (60) and Jbeta (13) primers were used in the PCR. Profiled with immunoSEQ multiplex PCR; TCRdb holds only in-frame clones, not every one. This table has roughly 160,000 clones, more than 70% appearing once. This chain links TRBV5-4 with TRBJ2-1; 10 bases are a match to TRBD2. This receptor was taken from a boy aged 2 to 10 in good health and CMV-seronegative. Sequencing was done on a sample of PBMCs. CDR3 DNA: TGTGCCAGCAGCTTGGGGCCGGGACTAGCGAACAATGAGCAGTTCTTC. Amino acid sequence: CASSLGPGLANNEQFF. Full variable domain (missing parts from reference TRBV5-4 and TRBJ2-1): ETGVTQSPTHLIKTRGQQVTLRCSSQSGHNTVSWYQQALGQGPQFIFQYYREEENGRGNFPPRFSGLQFPNYSSELNVNALELDDSALYLCASSLGPGLANNEQFFGPGTRLTVL.